The 17 T cell receptor beta chains reported below all come from one sample, sequenced in a study of control samples from healthy donors and cancer patients. Repertoires were generated with immunoSEQ multiplex PCR, while TCRdb's copy carries only in-frame clones and drops some. The sample records 95,000 to 100,000 clones, roughly 90% being singletons. Specimen: blood. These receptors were collected from a man younger than 45 in good health.

This chain connects TRBV28 to TRBJ1-1; possibly TRBD1 for D (5 bases). V lost 3 bases, J lost 4 bases, and 12 bases lay in between. CDR1 and CDR2 from the germline V gene are MDHEN and SYDVKM. The CDR3 sequence is 14 residues long. DNA of the CDR3: TGTGCCAGCAGTTTTAATGGGAGGGGCACTGAAGCTTTCTTT. Translating gives CASSFNGRGTEAFF.

The chain carries TRBV12-3 or TRBV12-4 and TRBJ1-1; D remains unclear. The CDR3 spans 11 residues. V was trimmed by 7 bases and J by 1 base, leaving 4 bases between them. Here the CDR3 DNA reads TGTGCCAGCACCTCGAACACTGAAGCTTTCTTT. This gives the protein CASTSNTEAFF.

The chain links TRBV7-3 to TRBJ2-3; 7 nucleotides align to TRBD1. J lost 5 bases, V lost 5 bases, and 4 bases had no gene match. Germline CDR1 reads SGHTA; CDR2 reads FQGTGA. This CDR3 is built from 13 residues. Here the CDR3 reads CASSTTGEDTQYF. The CDR3, as DNA: TGTGCCAGCAGCACAACAGGGGAAGATACGCAGTATTTT. The full variable domain, in which reference TRBV7-3 and TRBJ2-3 provide the parts outside the CDR3, is GAGVSQTPSNKVTEKGKYVELRCDPISGHTALYWYRQSLGQGPEFLIYFQGTGAADDSGLPNDRFFAVRPEGSVSTLKIQRTERGDSAVYLCASSTTGEDTQYFGPGTRLTVL.

The rearrangement uses TRBV7-8 and TRBJ1-2, with 8 bases that match TRBD1. This CDR3 is built from 17 residues. CDR1 and CDR2 (germline): SGHVS, FQNEAQ. J lost 6 bases, V lost 7 bases, and 19 bases had no gene match. CDR3 sequence (DNA): TGTGCCAGCATAGTGGTGGGGCCCGAGGACAGGGTCAATGGCTACACCTTC. It encodes CASIVVGPEDRVNGYTF.

This chain links TRBV19 with TRBJ1-1; TRBD1 matches at 7 bases. The CDR3 sequence is 15 residues long. With 1 base clipped from V and 3 bases from J, the junction kept 5 bases outside the gene matches. Germline CDR1 and CDR2: LNHDA and SQIVND (reference sequence). The CDR3 sequence is CASSIGQGPDTEAFF. CDR3 in DNA: TGTGCCAGTAGTATAGGACAGGGTCCGGACACTGAAGCTTTCTTT.

This chain links TRBV4-3 with TRBJ1-2; no clear D gene. CDR3 length: 14 amino acids. The V end was cut by 1 base, the J end by 5 bases, with 11 bases between. Germline V CDR1 and CDR2: LGHNA, YSLEER. CDR3 region: CASSQGASTYGYTF. DNA of the CDR3: TGCGCCAGCAGCCAAGGGGCCAGTACGTATGGCTACACCTTC.

The chain uses TRBV14 and TRBJ1-6; D is ambiguous. V lost 0 bases, J lost 2 bases, and 14 bases lay in between. Germline-derived CDR1 and CDR2 are SGHDN and FVKESK. The CDR3 is made up of 18 amino acids. CDR3 sequence: CASSQEVGGRTYNSPLHF. The CDR3 DNA follows: TGTGCCAGCAGCCAAGAGGTCGGCGGGAGAACCTATAATTCACCCCTCCACTTT.

This chain links TRBV10-3 with TRBJ2-5; either TRBD1 or TRBD2 may fit D (5 bases each). Per germline, CDR1 ENHRY and CDR2 SYGVKD. The CDR3 runs to 13 residues. V was shortened by 8 bases and J by 2 bases, with 12 bases between the two germline ends. CDR3 DNA sequence: TGTGCCATCGGCCGGGACCTACAAGAGACCCAGTACTTC. Encoded protein: CAIGRDLQETQYF.

This clone appeared a single time. The V gene is TRBV6-5, the J gene TRBJ1-4; 7 bases agree with TRBD1. V shed 5 bases and J 17 bases; nucleotides not matched to a gene: 14. Germline V lookup: CDR1 MNHEY, CDR2 SVGAGI. The CDR3 runs 13 residues. The CDR3: CASSHGPGQRDFF. Here the CDR3 DNA reads TGTGCCAGCAGTCATGGGCCGGGACAGAGAGATTTTTTT.

The chain carries TRBV3-1 (or the pseudogene TRBV3-2) and TRBJ1-6; D ambiguous. The CDR3 is 14 amino acids. The germline V and J ends were trimmed by 1 base and 11 bases, with 12 bases remaining between them. Germline V gene data show CDR1 as LGHDT and CDR2 as YNNKEL (reference sequence). The CDR3 nucleotides are TGTGCCAGCAGCCAAGCGGCGCCGTCGGCACCCCTCCACTTT. Encoded protein: CASSQAAPSAPLHF.

This chain links TRBV11-2 with TRBJ2-2; D is undetermined. V was clipped by 2 bases and J by 0 bases, with 7 bases between them. The CDR3 is 15 amino acids. CDR1 is SGHAT, CDR2 FQNNGV, per germline. In DNA form, the CDR3 reads TGTGCCAGCAGCTTAAGGGTCGCGAACACCGGGGAGCTGTTTTTT. Translated, it gives CASSLRVANTGELFF.

This sequence joins TRBV19 and TRBJ2-2, with 12 nucleotides matching TRBD2. This CDR3 comprises 16 residues. Germline-derived CDR1 and CDR2 are LNHDA and SQIVND (reference sequence). Trimming at V came to 7 bases and at J to 2 bases, leaving 5 bases not matched to a gene. In nucleotides, the CDR3 is TGTGCCAGTACCCGCGGACTAGCGGGAAACACCGGGGAGCTGTTTTTT. Protein: CASTRGLAGNTGELFF.

This sequence joins TRBV6-5 and TRBJ2-7, with 7 bases identical to TRBD1. In germline, CDR1 is MNHEY, CDR2 SVGAGI. With 6 bases clipped from V and 2 bases from J, the junction kept 7 bases outside the gene matches. The CDR3 runs to 14 residues. In nucleotides, the CDR3 is TGTGCCAGCAGAATGACAGGGTCTCCCTACGAGCAGTACTTC. Encoded protein: CASRMTGSPYEQYF.

The chain combines TRBV6-5 with TRBJ1-2; D gene ambiguous. This CDR3 spans 16 amino acids. Trimming stripped 2 bases from V and 8 bases from J, with 21 bases between. CDR1 and CDR2 from the germline V gene are MNHEY and SVGAGI. For the CDR3, the DNA is TGTGCCAGCAGTTACGCAAGGTCCACGGCCGTGACGGGCTACACCTTC. Its protein product is CASSYARSTAVTGYTF.

The rearrangement uses TRBV6-5 and TRBJ1-2; TRBD1 matches at 7 bases. The CDR3 runs to 13 residues. The junction had 8 bases not matched to a gene; V was cut back by 10 bases and J by 3 bases. In germline, CDR1 is MNHEY, CDR2 SVGAGI. The CDR3 coding sequence is TGTGCCACCGAAACAGGGGCTGACTATGGCTACACCTTC. It yields the protein CATETGADYGYTF.

This chain connects TRBV21-1 to TRBJ2-1; the listed D gene, TRBD2, was not tested against the DNA. TRBV21-1 is a documented pseudogene. The CDR3 length is 19 residues. CDR3: CASSETGLAGGPRGDEQFF. In DNA form, the CDR3 reads TGTGCCAGCAGCGAAACGGGACTAGCGGGAGGGCCGCGCGGGGATGAGCAGTTCTTC.

V gene TRBV9 combines with J gene TRBJ1-5; D is unclear. Germline V gives CDR1 SGDLS, CDR2 YYNGEE. The V end was cut by 0 bases, the J end by 5 bases, with 9 bases between. The CDR3 consists of 14 residues. The DNA of the CDR3 is TGTGCCAGCAGCGTAGAGGACTTCGATCAGCCCCAGCATTTT. It translates to CASSVEDFDQPQHF.